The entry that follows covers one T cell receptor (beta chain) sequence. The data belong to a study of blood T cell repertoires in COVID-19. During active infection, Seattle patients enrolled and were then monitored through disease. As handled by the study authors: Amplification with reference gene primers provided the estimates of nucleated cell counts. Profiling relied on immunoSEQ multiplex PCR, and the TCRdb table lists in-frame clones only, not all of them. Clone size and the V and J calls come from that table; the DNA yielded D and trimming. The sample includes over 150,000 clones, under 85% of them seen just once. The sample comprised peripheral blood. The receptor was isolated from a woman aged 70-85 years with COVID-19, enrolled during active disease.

CDR3 in DNA: TGCGCCAGCAGCTACGCCGGGACAGAATTTCGAAACATTCAGTACTTC. Translated, it gives CASSYAGTEFRNIQYF. The V and J genes are TRBV5-1 and TRBJ2-4, with 7 bases matching TRBD1. Germline-derived CDR1 and CDR2 are SGHRS and YFSETQ. After removal of 3 bases from V and 6 bases from J, the junction contained 12 bases not matched to a gene. The CDR3 has 16 amino acids. The full variable domain, its missing parts supplied by reference TRBV5-1 and TRBJ2-4, is KAGVTQTPRYLIKTRGQQVTLSCSPISGHRSVSWYQQTPGQGLQFLFEYFSETQRNKGNFPGRFSGRQFSNSRSEMNVSTLELGDSALYLCASSYAGTEFRNIQYFGAGTRLSVL.